Listed below are T cell receptor beta chains from one sample, sequenced in a study of CD8+CD57+ T cells in acquired aplastic anemia. TCRdb redid the calling of the reads with MiXCR, one entry per CDR3 protein. The sample holds 200,000 to 250,000 distinct CDR3 sequences, more than 45% seen once. The specimen was sorted CD4+, CD8+, or CD8+CD57+ T cells (not recorded which) from PBMCs. The receptors originated from a human donor with aplastic anemia. Each CDR3 is given with its conserved first and last residue. D genes are given only for firm matches. Some rows have no size entry. The others give once, few or many, or a class for an expanded clone.

J: TRBJ2-2; D: -; V: TRBV19; length: 12; size: few; CDR3: CASSIRIGELFF; DNA: TGTGCCAGTAGTATCCGAATCGGGGAGCTGTTTTTT
J: TRBJ2-1; D: TRBD1; V: TRBV7-9; length: 18; size: many; CDR3: CASSLVGKTGRILDEQFF; DNA: TGTGCCAGCAGCTTGGTGGGGAAGACAGGGCGTATACTCGATGAGCAGTTCTTC
J: TRBJ1-3; D: -; V: TRBV11-2; length: 15; size: -; CDR3: CASSLEWGTGNTIYF; DNA: TGTGCCAGCAGCTTAGAGTGGGGGACTGGAAACACCATATATTTT
J: TRBJ1-1; D: TRBD1; V: TRBV19; length: 15; size: few; CDR3: CASSYTGTASWEAFF; DNA: TGTGCCAGTAGTTACACCGGGACAGCCTCATGGGAAGCTTTCTTT
J: TRBJ2-1; D: -; V: TRBV7-9; length: 15; size: many; CDR3: CASSLHPRSYNEQFF; DNA: TGTGCCAGCAGCCTACACCCACGCTCCTACAATGAGCAGTTCTTC
J: TRBJ1-6; D: -; V: TRBV6-2/TRBV6-3; length: 17; size: many; CDR3: CASSSRLPKAGRSPLHF; DNA: TGTGCCAGCAGTTCTAGGTTACCGAAGGCGGGTCGTTCACCCCTCCACTTT
J: TRBJ1-5; D: -; V: TRBV20-1; length: 13; size: -; CDR3: CSARVSEAQPQHF; DNA: TGCAGTGCTAGGGTTTCTGAAGCTCAGCCCCAGCATTTT
J: TRBJ1-1; D: -; V: TRBV6-4; length: 13; size: -; CDR3: CASSDSGGSEAFF; DNA: TGTGCCAGCAGTGACAGCGGGGGCAGTGAAGCTTTCTTT
J: TRBJ1-5; D: -; V: TRBV7-9; length: 15; size: -; CDR3: CASSFSTSDNQPQHF; DNA: TGTGCCAGCAGCTTCTCCACCTCCGACAATCAGCCCCAGCATTTT
J: TRBJ1-5; D: TRBD1; V: TRBV9; length: 14; size: many; CDR3: CASSGGQGQEPQHF; DNA: TGTGCCAGCAGCGGCGGACAGGGCCAAGAGCCCCAGCATTTT
J: TRBJ1-2; D: TRBD1; V: TRBV2; length: 16; size: -; CDR3: CASSEGKGAGRYGYTF; DNA: TGTGCCAGCAGTGAAGGCAAGGGGGCAGGGAGGTATGGCTACACCTTC
J: TRBJ2-5; D: -; V: TRBV19; length: 15; size: -; CDR3: CASSIDHRPPGAEYF; DNA: TGTGCCAGTAGTATAGATCATCGGCCCCCGGGGGCCGAGTACTTC
J: TRBJ1-2; D: TRBD1; V: TRBV25-1; length: 15; size: -; CDR3: CASSSAGQGNYGYTF; DNA: TGTGCCAGCAGTTCAGCGGGACAGGGGAACTATGGCTACACCTTC
J: TRBJ2-1; D: TRBD2; V: TRBV9; length: 16; size: -; CDR3: CASSVEGGLAGNEQFF; DNA: TGTGCCAGCAGCGTAGAAGGGGGACTAGCGGGCAATGAGCAGTTCTTC
J: TRBJ2-7; D: TRBD2; V: TRBV14; length: 17; size: -; CDR3: CASSQGLAGGKTYEQYF; DNA: TGTGCCAGCAGCCAAGGACTAGCGGGGGGCAAAACCTACGAGCAGTACTTC
J: TRBJ1-1; D: TRBD1; V: TRBV30; length: 14; size: -; CDR3: CAWSLGTGNTEAFF; DNA: TGTGCCTGGAGTCTTGGGACAGGGAACACTGAAGCTTTCTTT
J: TRBJ2-2; D: -; V: TRBV20-1; length: 14; size: -; CDR3: CSARKGTNTGELFF; DNA: TGCAGTGCTAGAAAGGGAACGAACACCGGGGAGCTGTTTTTT